This is a list of T cell receptor beta chains from one sample in a study of cytomegalovirus exposure and HLA in healthy donors. This table comes from immunoSEQ multiplex PCR, and its TCRdb copy is limited to in-frame clones, with some not included. This table holds around 300,000 clones, just over 85% found once. Sample: PBMCs. These receptors were taken from a woman aged 18-29 years in good health and CMV-seronegative. Both conserved end residues are part of each CDR3. The D gene is left open where the match is weak. The listing skips clone size in some rows; elsewhere it reads once, few, many or a size class.

j_gene,v_gene,d_gene,abundance,CDR3aa
TRBJ2-3,TRBV27,.,.,CASTLGDTQYF
TRBJ2-2,TRBV28,.,.,CASSLSRGELFF
TRBJ1-3,TRBV27,.,.,CASSVRGSGNTIYF
TRBJ2-1,TRBV2,.,.,CASRDNLAVNEQFF
TRBJ1-1,TRBV7-3,TRBD1,.,CASSLTGTYTEAFF
TRBJ1-2,TRBV4-3,.,.,CASSPDRIYGYTF
TRBJ2-7,TRBV6-5,.,once,CASKRGAEQYF
TRBJ2-1,TRBV19,.,.,CASSIEGAEQFF
TRBJ2-5,TRBV7-9,.,.,CAFREGAETQYF
TRBJ1-1,TRBV5-1,TRBD1,.,CASSLSGGNTEAFF
TRBJ1-2,TRBV5-4,TRBD1,.,CASSVQGVGGYTF
TRBJ1-2,TRBV9,TRBD1,many,CASSPRTGAQTNYGYTF
TRBJ1-1,TRBV4-1,.,.,CASSPFATGNTEAFF
TRBJ2-7,TRBV30,.,.,CAWRRGGEQYF
TRBJ1-2,TRBV11-1,TRBD1,.,CASSLRQGEPEGYTF
TRBJ1-4,TRBV29-1,TRBD1,.,CSVVWDRGEKLFF
TRBJ1-4,TRBV5-1,TRBD1,.,CASSLRQGSSSTNEKLFF
TRBJ1-5,TRBV13,TRBD1,.,CASSFTGGNQPQHF
TRBJ1-2,TRBV14,.,once,CASSGREQGSLGYTF
TRBJ2-7,TRBV7-9,TRBD1,.,CASSHYAGQGRYEQYF
TRBJ1-2,TRBV6-4,TRBD1,many,CASSEQGDGGYTF
TRBJ1-2,TRBV5-4,.,.,CASSLVPGANYGYTF
TRBJ1-1,TRBV6-7,.,.,CASSIGQNTEAFF
TRBJ2-5,TRBV25-1,TRBD2,.,CASSDLPEGGRRETQYF
TRBJ2-5,TRBV21-1,.,few,CASSPGGTPLEAETQYF
TRBJ1-2,TRBV6-5,.,.,CASSYSAGIDYGYTF
TRBJ2-3,TRBV9,.,.,CASSVGLGGTDTQYF